The source of this T cell receptor beta chain is a study of PD-1 blockade in classical Hodgkin lymphoma. Overall study context: Administration of nivolumab to patients was at 3 mg/kg intravenously every 2 weeks. Study findings and constraints: Nivolumab starters within 1 year of ASCT were excluded. Researchers reported that CD4+ TCR diversity, though not CD8+, rose significantly by C4D1. A reduction in baseline TCR diversity was reportedly seen in newly diagnosed patients relative to healthy donors.

CDR3 length: 11 residues. Clones were read by immunoSEQ multiplex PCR, and TCRdb kept only the in-frame ones, dropping some. The sample yields about 84,000 clones, approximately 88% seen once. Patients all relapsed after autologous stem cell transplantation, and there was variation in brentuximab vedotin exposure. Concerning this clone: Its cognate antigen is unknown.

The input for sequencing was peripheral blood mononuclear cells (PBMCs), taken at baseline. The receptor comes from a human donor with classical Hodgkin lymphoma. The chain recombines TRBV21-1 with TRBJ2-1; the table's D call TRBD2 went unverified against the DNA. TRBV21-1 is designated a pseudogene. The CDR3 region is CASSWDWEQFF. In DNA form, the CDR3 reads TGTGCCAGCAGCTGGGACTGGGAGCAGTTCTTC.